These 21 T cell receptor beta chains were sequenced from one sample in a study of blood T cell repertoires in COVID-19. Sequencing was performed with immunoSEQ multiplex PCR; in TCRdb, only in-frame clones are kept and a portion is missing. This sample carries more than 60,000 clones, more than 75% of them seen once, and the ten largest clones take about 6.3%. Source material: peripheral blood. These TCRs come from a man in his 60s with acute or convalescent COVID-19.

The CDR3, as DNA: TGTGCCAGCAGCCTCGCAATTGGGACAACCACTAGTGGCTACACCTTC. It yields the protein CASSLAIGTTTSGYTF. J is TRBJ1-2 and V is TRBV4-2, with a tentative D call TRBD1 (6 bases). The CDR3 is 16 residues long. V was pared by 4 bases and J by 7 bases, with 22 bases between. The germline gives CDR1 LGHNA, CDR2 YNFKEQ.

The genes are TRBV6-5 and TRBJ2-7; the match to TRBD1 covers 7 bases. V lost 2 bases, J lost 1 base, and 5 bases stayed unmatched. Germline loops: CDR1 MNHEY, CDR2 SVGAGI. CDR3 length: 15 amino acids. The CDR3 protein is CASSYPRQGSYEQYF. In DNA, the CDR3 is TGTGCCAGCAGTTACCCCAGACAGGGTTCCTACGAGCAGTACTTC.

The CDR3 region has the DNA TGTGCCAGCAGTTTAGTCGGGTCCGGGGAGCTGTTTTTT. Translating gives CASSLVGSGELFF. This chain uses TRBV12-3 or TRBV12-4 with TRBJ2-2; D is ambiguous. The V and J ends lost 1 base and 6 bases respectively, with 6 bases between them. This CDR3 contains 13 residues.

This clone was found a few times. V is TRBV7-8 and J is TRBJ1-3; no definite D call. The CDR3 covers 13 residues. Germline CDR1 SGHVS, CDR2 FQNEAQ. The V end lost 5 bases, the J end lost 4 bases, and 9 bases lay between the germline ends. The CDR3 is CASSGRAGNTIYF. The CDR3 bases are TGTGCCAGCAGCGGGAGAGCGGGAAACACCATATATTTT.

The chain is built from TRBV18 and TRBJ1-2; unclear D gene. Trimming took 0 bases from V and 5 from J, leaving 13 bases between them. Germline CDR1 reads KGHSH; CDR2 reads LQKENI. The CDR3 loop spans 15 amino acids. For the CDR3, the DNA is TGTGCCAGCTCACCACCAAACCTACGCCGATATGGCTACACCTTC. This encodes CASSPPNLRRYGYTF.

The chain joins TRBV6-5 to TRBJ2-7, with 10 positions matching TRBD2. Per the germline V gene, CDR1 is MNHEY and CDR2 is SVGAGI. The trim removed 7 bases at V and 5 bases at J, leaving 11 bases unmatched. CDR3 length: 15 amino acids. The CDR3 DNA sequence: TGTGCCAGCATAGGCAGCGGGGGGGCATATAACGAGCAGTACTTC. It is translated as CASIGSGGAYNEQYF.

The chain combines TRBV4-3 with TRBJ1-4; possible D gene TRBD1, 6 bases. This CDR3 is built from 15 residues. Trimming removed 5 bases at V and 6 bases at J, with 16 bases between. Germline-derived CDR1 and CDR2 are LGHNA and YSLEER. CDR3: CASSSGTGWYEKLFF. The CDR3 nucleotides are TGCGCCAGCAGCTCAGGTACAGGGTGGTATGAAAAACTGTTTTTT.

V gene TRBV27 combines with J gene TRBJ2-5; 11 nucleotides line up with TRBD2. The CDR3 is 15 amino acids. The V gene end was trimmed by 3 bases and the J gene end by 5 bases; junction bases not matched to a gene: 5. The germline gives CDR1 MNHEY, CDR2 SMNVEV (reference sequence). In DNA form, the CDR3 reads TGTGCCAGCAGTTTCAGGACTAGCGGGTCCGAGACCCAGTACTTC. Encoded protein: CASSFRTSGSETQYF.

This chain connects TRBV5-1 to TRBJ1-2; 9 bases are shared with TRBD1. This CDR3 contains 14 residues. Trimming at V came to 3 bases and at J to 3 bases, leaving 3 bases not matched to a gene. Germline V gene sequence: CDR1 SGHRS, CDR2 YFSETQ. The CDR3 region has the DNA TGCGCCAGCAGCTCCCGGACAGGGGACTATGGCTACACCTTC. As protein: CASSSRTGDYGYTF.

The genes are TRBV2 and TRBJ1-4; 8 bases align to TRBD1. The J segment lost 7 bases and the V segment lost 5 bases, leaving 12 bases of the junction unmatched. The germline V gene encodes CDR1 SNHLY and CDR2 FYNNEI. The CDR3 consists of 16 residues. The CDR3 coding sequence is TGTGCCAGCAGTACCCGACAGGGGAAATTTACTGAAAAACTGTTTTTT. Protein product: CASSTRQGKFTEKLFF.

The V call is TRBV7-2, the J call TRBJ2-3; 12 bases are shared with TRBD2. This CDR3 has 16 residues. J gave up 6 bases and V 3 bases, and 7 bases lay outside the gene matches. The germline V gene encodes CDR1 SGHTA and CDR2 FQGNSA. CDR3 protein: CASSFTLGTSGDTQYF. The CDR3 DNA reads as TGTGCCAGCAGCTTTACTCTCGGGACTAGCGGGGATACGCAGTATTTT.

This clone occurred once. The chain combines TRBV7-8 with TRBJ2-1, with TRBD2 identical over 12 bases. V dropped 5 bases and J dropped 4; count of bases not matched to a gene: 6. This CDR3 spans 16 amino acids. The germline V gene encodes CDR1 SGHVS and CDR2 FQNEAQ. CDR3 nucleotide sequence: TGTGCCAGCAGCGCCCTAGCGGGGGGGACGTACAATGAGCAGTTCTTC. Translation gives CASSALAGGTYNEQFF.

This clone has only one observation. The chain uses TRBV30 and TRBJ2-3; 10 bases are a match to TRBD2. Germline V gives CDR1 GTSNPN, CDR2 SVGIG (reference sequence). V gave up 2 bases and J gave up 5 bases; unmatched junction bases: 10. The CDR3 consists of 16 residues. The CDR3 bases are TGTGCCTGGAGTAGGATAGCGGGGGGTGGCATAGATACGCAGTATTTT. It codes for CAWSRIAGGGIDTQYF.

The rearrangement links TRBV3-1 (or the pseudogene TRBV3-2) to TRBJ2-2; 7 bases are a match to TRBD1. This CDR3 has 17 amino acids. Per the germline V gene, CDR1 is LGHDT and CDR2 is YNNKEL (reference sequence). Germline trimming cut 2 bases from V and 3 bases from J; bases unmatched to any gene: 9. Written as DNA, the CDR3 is TGTGCCAGCAGCCAACCTCGACAGGGATCGGACACCGGGGAGCTGTTTTTT. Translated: CASSQPRQGSDTGELFF.

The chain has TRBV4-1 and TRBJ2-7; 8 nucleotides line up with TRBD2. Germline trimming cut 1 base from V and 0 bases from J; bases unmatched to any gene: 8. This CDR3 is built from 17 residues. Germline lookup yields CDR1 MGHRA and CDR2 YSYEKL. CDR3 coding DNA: TGCGCCAGCAGCCAAGGCGCGGGGGGCCTCCTCTCCTACGAGCAGTACTTC. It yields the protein CASSQGAGGLLSYEQYF.

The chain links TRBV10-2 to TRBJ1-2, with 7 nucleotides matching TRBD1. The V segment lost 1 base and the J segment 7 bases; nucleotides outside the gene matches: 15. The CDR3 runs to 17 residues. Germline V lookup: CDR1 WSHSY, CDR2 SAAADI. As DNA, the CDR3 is TGCGCCAGCAGTGAGTACACAGGGGTGAGCTTCGGCAGTGGCTACACCTTC. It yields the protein CASSEYTGVSFGSGYTF.

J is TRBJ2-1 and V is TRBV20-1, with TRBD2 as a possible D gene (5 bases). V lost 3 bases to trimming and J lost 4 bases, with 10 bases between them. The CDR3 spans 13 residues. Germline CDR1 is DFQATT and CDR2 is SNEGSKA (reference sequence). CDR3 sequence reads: CSASFTSYNEQFF. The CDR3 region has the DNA TGCAGTGCTAGTTTCACTAGTTACAATGAGCAGTTCTTC.

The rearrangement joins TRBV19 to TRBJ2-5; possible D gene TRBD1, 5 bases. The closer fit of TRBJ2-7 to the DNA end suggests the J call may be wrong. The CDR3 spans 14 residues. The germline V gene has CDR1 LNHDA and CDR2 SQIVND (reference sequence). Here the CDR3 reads CASSIKTAGGEQYF. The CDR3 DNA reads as TGTGCCAGTAGTATAAAGACAGCCGGTGGCGAGCAGTACTTC.

DNA of the CDR3: TGTGCCAGCAGCCCCCTTGAGGGGGCGGACAAAAACATTCAGTACTTC. Encoded protein: CASSPLEGADKNIQYF. The chain has TRBV3-1 (or the pseudogene TRBV3-2) and TRBJ2-4; TRBD1 matches 7 bases. Trimming cost V 4 bases and J 3 bases; bases outside gene matches: 9. Germline V gives CDR1 LGHDT, CDR2 YNNKEL (reference sequence). This CDR3 comprises 16 residues.

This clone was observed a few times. The DNA for the CDR3 is TGTGCCAGCAGTTTATACCCTCAGGGCGAGCAGTACTTC. This encodes CASSLYPQGEQYF. The gene calls are TRBV27 and TRBJ2-7; TRBD1 might be the D (5 bases). Trimming pared 1 base from V and 6 bases from J, leaving 10 bases between. Germline V gives CDR1 MNHEY, CDR2 SMNVEV (reference sequence). This CDR3 spans 13 amino acids.

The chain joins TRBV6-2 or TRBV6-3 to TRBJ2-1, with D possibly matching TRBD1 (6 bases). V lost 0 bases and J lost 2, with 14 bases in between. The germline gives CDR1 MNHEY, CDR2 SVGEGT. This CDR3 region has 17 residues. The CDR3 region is CASSYSETGRAYNEQFF. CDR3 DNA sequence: TGTGCCAGCAGTTACTCCGAAACAGGGCGAGCCTACAATGAGCAGTTCTTC.